This passage covers 16 T cell receptor beta chains from one sample sequenced in a study of shared clonotypes between healthy human individuals. Measured with immunoSEQ multiplex PCR; TCRdb has only the in-frame clones, and not every one. The sample records hundreds of thousands of clones, more than 70% being singletons. The material sequenced was memory CD4+ T cells sorted from blood. Subset reported: CD45RA-negative fraction. The receptors stem from a woman aged 25 to 45 in good health.

V and J are TRBV29-1 and TRBJ2-7, with 8 bases that match TRBD2. The germline V gene has CDR1 SQVTM and CDR2 ANQGSEA. This CDR3 has 12 residues. V trimming: 3 bases; J trimming: 4 bases; junction bases outside the gene matches: 2. The CDR3 sequence: CSVELAGYEQYF. In DNA, the CDR3 is TGCAGCGTTGAGCTAGCGGGTTACGAGCAGTACTTC.

The genes are TRBV6-5 and TRBJ2-7; 11 nucleotides line up with TRBD2. Per the germline V gene, CDR1 is MNHEY and CDR2 is SVGAGI. The ends lost 6 bases at V and 3 bases at J; junction bases unmatched: 7. The CDR3 loop spans 15 amino acids. The CDR3, as DNA: TGTGCCAGCAGGGAACTAGCGGGAGTTGACTACGAGCAGTACTTC. This translates into CASRELAGVDYEQYF.

This clone was detected only a few times. The chain couples TRBV2 to TRBJ2-1; 8 nucleotides align to TRBD2. Germline V gives CDR1 SNHLY, CDR2 FYNNEI. V lost 6 bases, J lost 5 bases, and 6 bases stayed unmatched. There are 14 residues in the CDR3. CDR3 amino acids: CASRISGANNEQFF. The CDR3 region has the DNA TGTGCCAGCAGAATTAGCGGGGCGAACAATGAGCAGTTCTTC.

V gene TRBV5-4 combines with J gene TRBJ2-2, with D unresolved. The CDR3 totals 14 residues. Deletions cut 5 bases from V and 0 bases from J, with 8 bases between. The germline V gene has CDR1 SGHNT and CDR2 YYREEE (reference sequence). CDR3 protein: CASSRDANTGELFF. The CDR3 DNA follows: TGTGCCAGCAGTAGAGACGCGAACACCGGGGAGCTGTTTTTT. The full variable domain, its missing parts supplied by reference TRBV5-4 and TRBJ2-2, is ETGVTQSPTHLIKTRGQQVTLRCSSQSGHNTVSWYQQALGQGPQFIFQYYREEENGRGNFPPRFSGLQFPNYSSELNVNALELDDSALYLCASSRDANTGELFFGEGSRLTVL.

The chain combines TRBV2 with TRBJ2-1; D unresolved. This CDR3 has 16 amino acids. Germline V gene data show CDR1 as SNHLY and CDR2 as FYNNEI. Trimming stripped 0 bases from V and 5 bases from J, with 14 bases between. This chain's CDR3 is CASSEALRRTNNEQFF. The DNA for the CDR3 is TGTGCCAGCAGTGAAGCGCTTCGGCGAACCAACAATGAGCAGTTCTTC.

The chain recombines TRBV11-2 with TRBJ1-1; D is uncertain. This CDR3 is built from 13 residues. The germline V gene encodes CDR1 SGHAT and CDR2 FQNNGV. With 5 bases removed from V and 0 bases from J, the gap between germline ends came to 7 bases. CDR3: CASSPRLNTEAFF. CDR3 sequence (DNA): TGTGCCAGCAGCCCAAGATTGAACACTGAAGCTTTCTTT.

The chain recombines TRBV28 with TRBJ2-7, with 14 bases lining up with TRBD2. Per the germline V gene, CDR1 is MDHEN and CDR2 is SYDVKM. The CDR3 consists of 16 residues. The junction had 10 bases not matched to a gene; V was cut back by 3 bases and J by 9 bases. In DNA, the CDR3 is TGTGCCAGCAGTTTCCTGACTAGCGGGAGGGCAGTTGCGCAGTACTTC. Its translation is CASSFLTSGRAVAQYF. Full variable domain (missing parts from reference TRBV28 and TRBJ2-7): DVKVTQSSRYLVKRTGEKVFLECVQDMDHENMFWYRQDPGLGLRLIYFSYDVKMKEKGDIPEGYSVSREKKERFSLILESASTNQTSMYLCASSFLTSGRAVAQYFGPGTRLTVT.

This clone was found once. The rearrangement joins TRBV7-9 to TRBJ1-2, with a tentative D call TRBD1 (5 bases). The CDR3 runs to 15 residues. V was shortened by 5 bases and J by 4 bases, with 17 bases between the two germline ends. The germline V gene has CDR1 SEHNR and CDR2 FQNEAQ (reference sequence). The CDR3 region is CASSPGTAGPYGYTF. CDR3 DNA: TGTGCCAGCAGCCCTGGTACGGCAGGGCCCTATGGCTACACCTTC.

The CDR3 loop reads CASRTSGRPHEQYF. Here the CDR3 DNA reads TGTGCCAGCCGGACTAGCGGGAGGCCCCACGAGCAGTACTTC. This sequence joins TRBV19 and TRBJ2-7; TRBD2 matches 14 bases. The V segment lost 9 bases and the J segment 5 bases; nucleotides outside the gene matches: 6. The germline CDR1 and CDR2 sequences are LNHDA and SQIVND (reference sequence). The CDR3 totals 14 residues.

This clone appeared once. This chain uses TRBV7-9 with TRBJ2-1, with TRBD2 matching 8 bases. The ends lost 3 bases at V and 7 bases at J; junction bases unmatched: 5. The CDR3 consists of 14 residues. Germline V gene sequence: CDR1 SEHNR, CDR2 FQNEAQ (reference sequence). CDR3 in DNA: TGTGCCAGCAGCTTCACGGGAGGGGGGAATGAGCAGTTCTTC. This translates into CASSFTGGGNEQFF.

DNA for the CDR3: TGCAGTGCACAGGGCGAGACCCAGTACTTC. Amino acids: CSAQGETQYF. V is TRBV20-1 and J is TRBJ2-5, with D tentatively TRBD1 (6 bases). Looked up from germline, CDR1 is DFQATT and CDR2 is SNEGSKA (reference sequence). Trimming cost V 6 bases and J 5 bases, with 7 bases left between them. The CDR3 runs to 10 residues.

The chain combines TRBV27 with TRBJ1-4; D is ambiguous. Germline values: CDR1 MNHEY, CDR2 SMNVEV (reference sequence). Trimming pared 6 bases from V and 3 bases from J, leaving 20 bases between. There are 17 residues in the CDR3. As DNA, the CDR3 is TGTGCCAGCAGAGAAAGGTCCGGGAGTAGGGCTAATGAAAAACTGTTTTTT. Translating it yields CASRERSGSRANEKLFF.

V usage is TRBV18 and J usage is TRBJ2-1, with 8 bases identical to TRBD2. This CDR3 contains 14 residues. Germline V CDR1 and CDR2: KGHSH, LQKENI. Trimming at V came to 5 bases and at J to 5 bases, leaving 5 bases not matched to a gene. The CDR3 reads CASSSNSGDNEQFF. DNA of the CDR3: TGTGCCAGCTCATCGAATAGCGGGGACAATGAGCAGTTCTTC.

V is TRBV6-1 and J is TRBJ1-1; the D is unclear. The germline V and J ends were trimmed by 3 bases and 0 bases, with 11 bases remaining between them. This CDR3 is built from 15 residues. From germline, CDR1 is MNHNS and CDR2 SASEGT. CDR3 sequence: CASSDQVHLNTEAFF. The CDR3 nucleotides read TGTGCCAGCAGTGACCAGGTCCACCTGAACACTGAAGCTTTCTTT.

The V gene is TRBV7-2, the J gene TRBJ1-1; maybe TRBD1 (5 bases). Germline values: CDR1 SGHTA, CDR2 FQGNSA. The V end was cut by 4 bases, the J end by 0 bases, with 9 bases between. The CDR3 is 14 residues long. The CDR3 nucleotides read TGTGCCAGCAGCTATCAACAGGTGAACACTGAAGCTTTCTTT. Protein sequence: CASSYQQVNTEAFF.

Note on this clone: This sequence is one base from a far larger clone and is likely a read error. This chain links TRBV5-4 with TRBJ2-5; D ambiguous. CDR1 and CDR2 (germline): SGHNT, YYREEE (reference sequence). There are 13 residues in the CDR3. The V end lost 0 bases, the J end lost 0 bases, and 3 bases lay between the germline ends. The CDR3 reads CASSLGDQETQYF. CDR3 nucleotides: TGTGCCAGCAGCTTGGGGGACCAAGAGACCCAGTACTTC.